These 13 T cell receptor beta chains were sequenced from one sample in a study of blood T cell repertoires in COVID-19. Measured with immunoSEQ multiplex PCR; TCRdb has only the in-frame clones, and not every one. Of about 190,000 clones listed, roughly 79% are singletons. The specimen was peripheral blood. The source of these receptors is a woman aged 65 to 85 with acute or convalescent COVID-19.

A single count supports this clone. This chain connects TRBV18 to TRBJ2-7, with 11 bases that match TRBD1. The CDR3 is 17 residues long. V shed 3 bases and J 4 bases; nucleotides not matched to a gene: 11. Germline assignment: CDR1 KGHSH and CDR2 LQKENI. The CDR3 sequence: CASSPNYHGTGGYEQYF. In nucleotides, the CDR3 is TGTGCCAGCTCACCGAACTACCACGGGACAGGGGGGTACGAGCAGTACTTC.

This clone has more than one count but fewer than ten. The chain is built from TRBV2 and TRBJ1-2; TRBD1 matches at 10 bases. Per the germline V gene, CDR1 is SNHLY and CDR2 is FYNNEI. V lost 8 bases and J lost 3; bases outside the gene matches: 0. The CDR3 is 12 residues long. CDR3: CASGTGDYGYTF. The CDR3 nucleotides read TGTGCCAGCGGGACAGGGGACTATGGCTACACCTTC.

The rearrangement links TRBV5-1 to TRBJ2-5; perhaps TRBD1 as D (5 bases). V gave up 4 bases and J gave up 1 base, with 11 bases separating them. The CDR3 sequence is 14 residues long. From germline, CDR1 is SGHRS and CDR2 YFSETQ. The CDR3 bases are TGCGCCAGCAGCCCTGGACATATCCAAGAGACCCAGTACTTC. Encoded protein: CASSPGHIQETQYF.

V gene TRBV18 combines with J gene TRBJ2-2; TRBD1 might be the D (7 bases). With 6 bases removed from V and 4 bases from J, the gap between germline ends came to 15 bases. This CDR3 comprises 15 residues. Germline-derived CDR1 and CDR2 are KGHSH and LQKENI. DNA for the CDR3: TGTGCCAGCTCCCCCCGGCGGGACAGCACCGGGGAGCTGTTTTTT. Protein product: CASSPRRDSTGELFF.

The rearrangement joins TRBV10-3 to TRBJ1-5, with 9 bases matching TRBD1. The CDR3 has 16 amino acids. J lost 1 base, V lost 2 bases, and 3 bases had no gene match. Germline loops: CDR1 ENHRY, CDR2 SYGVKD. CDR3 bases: TGTGCCATCAGTGAGAGGGGACAGGGAAGCAATCAGCCCCAGCATTTT. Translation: CAISERGQGSNQPQHF.

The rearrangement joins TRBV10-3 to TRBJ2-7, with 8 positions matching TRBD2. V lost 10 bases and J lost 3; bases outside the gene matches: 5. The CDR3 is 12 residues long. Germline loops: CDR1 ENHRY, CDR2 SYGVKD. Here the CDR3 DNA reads TGTGCCAGTTCGGGACTAGGCTACGAGCAGTACTTC. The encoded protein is CASSGLGYEQYF.

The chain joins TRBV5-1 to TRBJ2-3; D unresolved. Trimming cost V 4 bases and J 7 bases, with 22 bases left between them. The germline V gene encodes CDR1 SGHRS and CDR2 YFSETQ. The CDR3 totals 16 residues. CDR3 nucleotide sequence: TGCGCCAGCAGCCCCCGTGTCCCATATTTTACAAATACGCAGTATTTT. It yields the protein CASSPRVPYFTNTQYF.

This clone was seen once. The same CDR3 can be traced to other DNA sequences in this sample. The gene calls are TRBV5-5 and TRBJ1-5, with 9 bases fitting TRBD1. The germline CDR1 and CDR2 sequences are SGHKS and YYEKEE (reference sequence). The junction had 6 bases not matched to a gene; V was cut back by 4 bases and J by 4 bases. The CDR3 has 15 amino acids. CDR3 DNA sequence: TGTGCCAGCAGCCCAGACAGGGGGTTTAATCAGCCCCAGCATTTT. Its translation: CASSPDRGFNQPQHF.

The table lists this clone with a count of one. DNA of the CDR3: TGTGCCTGGCGAGTCCGCGGTTACAATGAGCAGTTCTTC. Its translation: CAWRVRGYNEQFF. The chain has TRBV30 and TRBJ2-1; D not certain. This CDR3 is built from 13 residues. Germline V CDR1 and CDR2: GTSNPN, SVGIG (reference sequence). Trimming cost V 5 bases and J 4 bases, with 12 bases left between them.

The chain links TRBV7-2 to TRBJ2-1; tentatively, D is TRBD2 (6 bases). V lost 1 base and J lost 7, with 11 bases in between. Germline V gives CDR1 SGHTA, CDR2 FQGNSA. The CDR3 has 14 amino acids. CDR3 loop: CASSLGGMENEQFF. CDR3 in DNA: TGTGCCAGCAGCTTAGGCGGGATGGAAAATGAGCAGTTCTTC.

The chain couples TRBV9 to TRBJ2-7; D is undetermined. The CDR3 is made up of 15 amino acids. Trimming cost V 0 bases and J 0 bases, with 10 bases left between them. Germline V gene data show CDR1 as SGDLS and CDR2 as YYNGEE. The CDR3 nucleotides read TGTGCCAGCAGCGTAGATTTAGCAAGCTCCTACGAGCAGTACTTC. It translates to CASSVDLASSYEQYF.

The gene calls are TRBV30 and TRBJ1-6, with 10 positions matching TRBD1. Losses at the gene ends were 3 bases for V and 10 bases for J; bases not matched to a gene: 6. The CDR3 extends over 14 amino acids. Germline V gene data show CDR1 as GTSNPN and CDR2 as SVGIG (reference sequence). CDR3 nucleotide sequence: TGTGCCTGGAGCTCCGGGACAGGGGAGTCACCCCTCCACTTT. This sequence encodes CAWSSGTGESPLHF.

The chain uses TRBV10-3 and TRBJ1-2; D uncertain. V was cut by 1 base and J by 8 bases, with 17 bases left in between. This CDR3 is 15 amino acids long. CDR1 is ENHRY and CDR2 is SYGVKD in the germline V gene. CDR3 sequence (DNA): TGTGCCATCAGTGAGTTAGAAGGGAGGAATATAGGCTACACCTTC. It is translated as CAISELEGRNIGYTF.